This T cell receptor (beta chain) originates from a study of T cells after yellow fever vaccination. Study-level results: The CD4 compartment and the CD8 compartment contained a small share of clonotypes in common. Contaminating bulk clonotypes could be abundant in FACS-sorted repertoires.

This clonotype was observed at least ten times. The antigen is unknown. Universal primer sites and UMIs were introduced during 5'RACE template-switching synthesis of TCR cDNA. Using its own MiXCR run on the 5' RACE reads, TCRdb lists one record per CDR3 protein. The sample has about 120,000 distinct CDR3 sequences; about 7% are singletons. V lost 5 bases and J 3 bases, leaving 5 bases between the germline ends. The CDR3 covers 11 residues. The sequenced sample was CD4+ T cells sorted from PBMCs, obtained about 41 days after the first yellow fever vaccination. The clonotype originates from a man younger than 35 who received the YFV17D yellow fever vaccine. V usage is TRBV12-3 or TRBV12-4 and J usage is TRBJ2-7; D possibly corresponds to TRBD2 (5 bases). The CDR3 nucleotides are TGTGCCAGCAGTCGGGGCTACGAGCAGTACTTC. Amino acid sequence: CASSRGYEQYF.